Below, 26 T cell receptor beta chains from the same sample are listed, as sequenced in a study of blood T cell repertoires in COVID-19. Sequencing was performed with immunoSEQ multiplex PCR; in TCRdb, only in-frame clones are kept and a portion is missing. The top ten hold 16% of the sample, which has around 130,000 clones, roughly 80% seen once. Sequenced input: peripheral blood. Every receptor here comes from a man aged 50 to 60 with acute or convalescent COVID-19.

The chain has TRBV11-2 and TRBJ1-1; D not certain. Germline loops: CDR1 SGHAT, CDR2 FQNNGV. The CDR3 consists of 12 residues. V shed 1 base and J shed 7 bases, with 7 bases lying between them. CDR3 coding DNA: TGTGCCAGCAGCTTAGGTCCGAGTGAAGCTTTCTTT. Translating it yields CASSLGPSEAFF.

This clone was recorded once. CDR3 sequence (DNA): TGTGCCAGCACTAGAGGACAGGTCTATGGCTACACCTTC. Protein: CASTRGQVYGYTF. V usage is TRBV12-3 or TRBV12-4 and J usage is TRBJ1-2; 7 bases map to TRBD1. The CDR3 has 13 amino acids. V lost 7 bases and J lost 4; bases outside the gene matches: 6.

V and J are TRBV5-1 and TRBJ1-3; D is unresolved. Deletions cut 0 bases from V and 4 bases from J, with 8 bases between. The CDR3 sequence is 14 residues long. CDR1 and CDR2 (germline): SGHRS, YFSETQ. CDR3 amino acids: CASSLAGRGNTIYF. The CDR3 nucleotides read TGCGCCAGCAGCTTGGCCGGCAGGGGAAACACCATATATTTT.

The chain carries TRBV5-1 and TRBJ1-6, with 8 bases that match TRBD1. V gave up 4 bases and J gave up 6 bases; unmatched junction bases: 9. Per germline, CDR1 SGHRS and CDR2 YFSETQ. The CDR3 extends over 16 amino acids. The CDR3 DNA follows: TGCGCCAGCAGCAACCGCGGACAGGGACTTAATTCACCCCTCCACTTT. Protein sequence: CASSNRGQGLNSPLHF. The variable domain in full, completed from reference TRBV5-1 and TRBJ1-6, reads KAGVTQTPRYLIKTRGQQVTLSCSPISGHRSVSWYQQTPGQGLQFLFEYFSETQRNKGNFPGRFSGRQFSNSRSEMNVSTLELGDSALYLCASSNRGQGLNSPLHFGNGTRLTVT.

DNA for the CDR3: TGTGCCTGGACCCCGGCCTGGACAGGGATCGGTGGCTACACCTTC. This encodes CAWTPAWTGIGGYTF. The rearrangement uses TRBV30 and TRBJ1-2, with 8 bases aligning to TRBD1. The CDR3 contains 15 residues. Trimming at V came to 4 bases and at J to 7 bases, leaving 14 bases not matched to a gene. Germline lookup yields CDR1 GTSNPN and CDR2 SVGIG (reference sequence).

The chain carries TRBV5-1 and TRBJ1-1; D gene ambiguous. The CDR3 covers 15 residues. Germline CDR1 reads SGHRS; CDR2 reads YFSETQ. V lost 0 bases and J 1 base, leaving 10 bases between the germline ends. The CDR3 loop reads CASSLVSSQNTEAFF. The CDR3 DNA reads TGCGCCAGCAGCTTGGTGTCCAGTCAGAACACTGAAGCTTTCTTT.

The rearrangement joins TRBV14 to TRBJ2-2, with D maybe TRBD1 (6 bases). Per the germline V gene, CDR1 is SGHDN and CDR2 is FVKESK. V lost 4 bases and J lost 0, with 12 bases in between. The length of the CDR3 is 16 residues. The DNA for the CDR3 is TGTGCCAGCAGCCCAGGGACATTCGCGAACACCGGGGAGCTGTTTTTT. Its protein is CASSPGTFANTGELFF. Filled out from reference TRBV14 and TRBJ2-2, the complete variable domain reads EAGVTQFPSHSVIEKGQTVTLRCDPISGHDNLYWYRRVMGKEIKFLLHFVKESKQDESGMPNNRFLAERTGGTYSTLKVQPAELEDSGVYFCASSPGTFANTGELFFGEGSRLTVL.

The chain joins TRBV6-5 to TRBJ1-5; 7 bases are a match to TRBD1. Germline assignment: CDR1 MNHEY and CDR2 SVGAGI. Trimming cost V 7 bases and J 7 bases; bases outside gene matches: 4. The CDR3 contains 12 residues. The CDR3 DNA reads as TGTGCCAGCAAAGGGGGCGGACAGCCCCAGCATTTT. This translates into CASKGGGQPQHF.

CDR3 DNA: TGTGCCAGCAGCCTCAGCGGGGGGGCCTTCTCCAGCACAGATACGCAGTATTTT. It translates to CASSLSGGAFSSTDTQYF. The chain employs TRBV7-2 and TRBJ2-3, with 10 bases fitting TRBD2. The J segment lost 0 bases and the V segment lost 5 bases, leaving 11 bases of the junction unmatched. From germline, CDR1 is SGHTA and CDR2 FQGNSA. The length of the CDR3 is 18 residues.

The chain couples TRBV3-1 (or the pseudogene TRBV3-2) to TRBJ2-1, with 7 nucleotides matching TRBD2. The V segment lost 4 bases and the J segment 0 bases; nucleotides outside the gene matches: 3. This CDR3 has 15 amino acids. CDR1 and CDR2 (germline): LGHDT, YNNKEL (reference sequence). CDR3 amino acids: CASSPAGSSYNEQFF. The CDR3 coding sequence is TGTGCCAGCAGCCCAGCGGGGAGCTCCTACAATGAGCAGTTCTTC.

The CDR3 protein is CSVAGINQPQHF. The CDR3 DNA follows: TGCAGCGTCGCAGGGATCAATCAGCCCCAGCATTTT. The V call is TRBV29-1, the J call TRBJ1-5; possible D gene TRBD1, 5 bases. V was cut by 6 bases and J by 3 bases, with 9 bases left in between. CDR1 is SQVTM, CDR2 ANQGSEA, per germline. The CDR3 extends over 12 amino acids.

The chain has TRBV21-1 and TRBJ2-7; the table's D call TRBD1 went unverified against the DNA. TRBV21-1 is a known pseudogene. CDR3 length: 15 amino acids. Here the CDR3 reads CASSKGQGHSYEQYF. CDR3 DNA sequence: TGTGCCAGCAGCAAAGGGCAGGGCCACTCCTACGAGCAGTACTTC.

The chain has TRBV4-2 and TRBJ2-1, with 9 bases identical to TRBD2. This CDR3 has 14 residues. CDR1 and CDR2 (germline): LGHNA, YNFKEQ. J was trimmed by 5 bases and V by 4 bases; bases with no gene match: 3. This CDR3 reads CASSRSGGNNEQFF. Written as DNA, the CDR3 is TGTGCCAGCAGCCGAAGCGGGGGGAACAATGAGCAGTTCTTC.

The V and J genes are TRBV4-1 and TRBJ2-1, with 12 bases that match TRBD1. Per germline, CDR1 MGHRA and CDR2 YSYEKL. The CDR3 is made up of 15 amino acids. V lost 3 bases and J lost 7; bases outside the gene matches: 4. DNA for the CDR3: TGCGCCAGCAGCCAGCCGGGACAGGGGGCGAATGAGCAGTTCTTC. Translation gives CASSQPGQGANEQFF.

This chain connects TRBV6-5 to TRBJ1-5, with a possible D match to TRBD1 (5 bases). In germline, CDR1 is MNHEY, CDR2 SVGAGI. With 10 bases removed from V and 0 bases from J, the gap between germline ends came to 10 bases. This CDR3 region has 13 residues. CDR3 in amino acids: CATVDNSNQPQHF. CDR3 DNA sequence: TGTGCCACCGTGGACAATAGCAATCAGCCCCAGCATTTT.

The chain combines TRBV6-5 with TRBJ1-2; no clear D. The CDR3 spans 11 residues. Trimming cost V 10 bases and J 2 bases, with 8 bases left between them. Germline CDR1 MNHEY, CDR2 SVGAGI. The chain's CDR3 is CATNGNYGYTF. The CDR3 DNA reads as TGTGCCACCAACGGGAACTATGGCTACACCTTC.

The rearrangement joins TRBV6-1 to TRBJ2-2; TRBD2 matches 8 bases. The J segment lost 0 bases and the V segment lost 1 base, leaving 4 bases of the junction unmatched. The CDR3 is made up of 17 amino acids. Germline CDR1 and CDR2: MNHNS and SASEGT. The DNA for the CDR3 is TGTGCCAGCAGTGAAGTCCCGGGGGGGGCGAACACCGGGGAGCTGTTTTTT. It specifies CASSEVPGGANTGELFF.

This clone was picked up a small number of times. The J gene is TRBJ1-2, the V gene TRBV12-3 or TRBV12-4; TRBD1 matches at 9 bases. The CDR3 contains 13 residues. Unmatched junction bases numbered 3, after V lost 5 bases and J lost 5 bases. The CDR3 DNA is TGTGCCAGCAGTCTCGGACAGGGGTATGGCTACACCTTC. Protein: CASSLGQGYGYTF.

The chain links TRBV5-4 to TRBJ2-2; TRBD1 is a possible D gene (5 bases). The CDR3 length is 13 residues. V gave up 4 bases and J gave up 4 bases, with 8 bases separating them. CDR1 and CDR2 (germline): SGHNT, YYREEE (reference sequence). DNA of the CDR3: TGTGCCAGCAGCCACGACAGCACCGGGGAGCTGTTTTTT. The encoded protein is CASSHDSTGELFF.

The J gene is TRBJ2-5, the V gene TRBV5-1; TRBD2 matches 10 bases. J lost 6 bases, V lost 1 base, and 6 bases had no gene match. This CDR3 spans 15 amino acids. Germline loops: CDR1 SGHRS, CDR2 YFSETQ. CDR3 coding DNA: TGCGCCAGCAGCTTGACTAGCGGGGTACAGAAGACCCAGTACTTC. Its translation: CASSLTSGVQKTQYF.

The CDR3 region is CASSQDTGNQPQHF. CDR3 in DNA: TGCGCCAGCAGCCAGGACACGGGCAATCAGCCCCAGCATTTT. V gene TRBV5-1 combines with J gene TRBJ1-5; D is perhaps TRBD1 (5 bases). The V end lost 4 bases, the J end lost 2 bases, and 10 bases lay between the germline ends. Germline CDR1 reads SGHRS; CDR2 reads YFSETQ. The CDR3 runs to 14 residues.

The chain uses TRBV24-1 and TRBJ1-1; D unresolved. Germline V lookup: CDR1 KGHDR, CDR2 SFDVKD. V lost 3 bases and J lost 6, with 7 bases in between. The CDR3 is made up of 12 amino acids. The CDR3 bases are TGTGCCACCAGTGATGGAGTTGCTGAAGCTTTCTTT. This codes for CATSDGVAEAFF.

The rearrangement links TRBV18 to TRBJ1-2; perhaps TRBD1 as D (6 bases). The CDR3 extends over 14 amino acids. Per the germline V gene, CDR1 is KGHSH and CDR2 is LQKENI. V was trimmed by 3 bases and J by 4 bases, leaving 12 bases between them. The CDR3 nucleotides are TGTGCCAGCTCACCCGAGGGGGGGATCTATGGCTACACCTTC. Translating it yields CASSPEGGIYGYTF.

V gene TRBV7-2 combines with J gene TRBJ1-2; D unresolved. The CDR3 runs to 13 residues. The V end was cut by 5 bases, the J end by 2 bases, with 9 bases between. Germline V gene data show CDR1 as SGHTA and CDR2 as FQGNSA. The CDR3 bases are TGTGCCAGCAGCCCCCAATCCAACTATGGCTACACCTTC. It specifies CASSPQSNYGYTF. The full variable domain, in which reference TRBV7-2 and TRBJ1-2 provide the parts outside the CDR3, is GAGVSQSPSNKVTEKGKDVELRCDPISGHTALYWYRQSLGQGLEFLIYFQGNSAPDKSGLPSDRFSAERTGGSVSTLTIQRTQQEDSAVYLCASSPQSNYGYTFGSGTRLTVV.

This chain uses TRBV18 with TRBJ2-3; no firm D call. The CDR3 extends over 15 amino acids. Germline assignment: CDR1 KGHSH and CDR2 LQKENI. With 1 base removed from V and 0 bases from J, the gap between germline ends came to 8 bases. CDR3 in DNA: TGTGCCAGCTCACCACGGCGGTCCAGCACAGATACGCAGTATTTT. Translation gives CASSPRRSSTDTQYF.

The chain uses TRBV5-8 and TRBJ2-3; D call uncertain. The CDR3 spans 14 residues. Germline CDR1 is SGHTS and CDR2 is YDEGEE. V dropped 0 bases and J dropped 0 bases, with 5 bases sitting between them. CDR3 bases: TGTGCCAGCAGCTTGGCTGGCAGCACAGATACGCAGTATTTT. It yields the protein CASSLAGSTDTQYF.